This T cell receptor (beta chain) was sequenced during a study of shared clonotypes between healthy human individuals. Whole-study findings and limits: The naive CD4 repertoires of several donors were compared, and roughly 5.1% of clonotypes were shared.

As regards this clone: The antigen is unknown.

CD8 cells classed as naive were CD45RO-negative and positively selected for CCR7, excluding terminally differentiated effector memory CD45RA+ cells. The material for each subset, its genomic DNA, was split evenly across several immunoSEQ plates. In the study's own analysis: ImmunoSEQ output held junction-only sequences without quality scores, so filtering differed. The table came from immunoSEQ multiplex PCR; TCRdb's copy has only in-frame clones and leaves some out. V, J and clone size derive from that table, while D and trimming were established from the DNA sequence. This table holds 2 million or so clones, about 95% found once. Germline V gene data show CDR1 as PRHDT and CDR2 as FYEKMQ (reference sequence). The CDR3 runs to 14 residues. V trimming: 4 bases; J trimming: 2 bases; junction bases outside the gene matches: 5.

This rearrangement joins TRBV13 to TRBJ2-7; 7 bases map to TRBD2. This clonotype was obtained from a man younger than 30 in good health. The sequencing input was naive CD8+ T cells sorted from blood. The CDR3: CASSSAGVPYEQYF. The CDR3, as DNA: TGTGCCAGCAGCTCGGCGGGAGTTCCCTACGAGCAGTACTTC.